This T cell receptor (beta chain) is from a study of shared clonotypes between healthy human individuals (dated by TCRdb to 2018 to 2021). General notes on the study: A couple of women and a few men aged 18 to 49 years were included in the cohort. Per donor, three plates each were used for CD4 naive and CD4 memory, two for CD8 naive, and one for CD8 memory. Blood TCR repertoires of about 5 healthy adults were deeply sequenced to estimate repertoire size and the extent of clonotype sharing between individuals. To increase sequencing depth and limit assay-specific biases, different laboratories used diverse techniques to prepare libraries and sequence TCR repertoires. Per donor, leukapheresis produced somewhere between about 0.94 and 9 billion PBMCs.

Healthy HIV-negative adults with no recently reported acute infections or vaccinations were included as donors. Every donor was a Caucasian adult residing in Nashville, Tennessee, USA. CD4+ T cells were enriched through magnetic negative selection, after which naive cells were positively selected on CD45RA and the remaining negative fraction served as the memory subset. After blood collection by leukapheresis, PBMCs were isolated using Ficoll-Histopaque density gradient centrifugation and then cryopreserved in the vapor phase of liquid nitrogen. Purity and quantity of every magnetically sorted T cell population were checked by analytical flow cytometry. Genomic DNA was isolated from each sorted fraction and quantified by UV absorbance on a Nanodrop 2000c. Inclusive of the bounding cysteine and phenylalanine, the CDR3 is 16 residues long. This entry keeps only the CDR3 DNA: 48 bases, framed from base 1. V is cut by 0 bases and J by 6 bases, and the space between the germline ends is 14 bases. Reading the germline V gene gives CDR1 LGHNA and CDR2 YSLEER.

General study outcomes and caveats: Pairwise subsampling led to the expectation that sequencing depth would affect the degree of clonotype sharing among donors. About 5% of naive CD4, 3.5% of naive CD8, approximately 2% of memory CD4, and 0.35% to 0.5% of memory CD8 clonotypes were shared across four donors. The genetic and exposure-history diversity represented was limited by the small number of donors. Sampling was restricted to blood, and TCR repertoires in tissue are likely to differ from TCR repertoires in blood. Rarefaction of sorted-subset datasets indicated incomplete sequencing despite the large sequencing depth. Naive subsets generally had larger estimated clonotype richness than memory subsets did. Compared with non-shared clonotypes, clonotypes shared by all four sorted-subset donors had higher generation probabilities.

Using the deep immunoSEQ assay, TCR CDR3 regions were amplified from genomic DNA by multiplex PCR. Extracted genomic DNA from each cell subset was spread evenly across all wells of several immunoSEQ 96-well plates, with each plate serving as a replicate. Each replicate PCR for sorted subsets received 150 to 250 ng genomic DNA, equal to about 30,000 T cell genomes. Purified libraries were measured with a Qubit 3.0 fluorometer, size-checked on a Bioanalyzer 2100, and measured again with the KAPA Library Quantification kit. A separate single-read 150-cycle Illumina NextSeq 550 flow cell was used to sequence each immunoSEQ 96-well plate. The study's processing was this. Because only junctional sequences without quality scores were contained in the immunoSEQ output, filtering matching that applied to full-length reads could not be performed. Sequences were annotated with PyIR, a Python wrapper for IgBLAST v1.9, and V/J genes and CDR3 were assigned using IMGT germline references. Reads were removed for weak V/J assignments (E-value above 1e-6), missing CDR3, stop codons, out-of-frame junctions, or ambiguous translated residues. V3J clonotypes were defined by identical inferred V gene, J gene, and CDR3 amino acid sequence. Percentage overlap between repertoires was calculated by dividing the number of shared unique clonotypes by the size of the smaller repertoire. Three approaches were used to assess repertoire richness: RTK rarefaction, the Chao1 estimator, and Recon v2.1 estimates of unobserved clonotypes. OLGA was used to compute generation probabilities for all TCRbeta clonotypes that the gDNA method yielded from a few donors. TCRdb obtained this table from immuneACCESS and retained in-frame rearrangements with V and J assigned. These tables miss some clones; where compared with another copy, unresolved V genes account for less than half of the shortfall, and the remainder is unexplained. The V and J calls and clone size were taken over from that table, and D and trimming were inferred from the DNA. This sample gives about 980,000 clones in total; around three quarters of them show up just once. The biggest ten clones account for roughly 1.5% of the sample.

A remark on this clone: Its target antigen remains unknown. Base qualities are not provided; no much larger clone lies one nucleotide away.

Rearrangement joined TRBV4-3 to TRBJ2-2; the best D guess is TRBD2, with 5 bases matching. This TCR came from a man aged 18 to 30 in good health. Source material: memory CD4+ T cells sorted from blood. Taken with the paper, the label for cell subset or site translates to: CD45RA-negative fraction. In nucleotide form, the sequence is TGCGCCAGCAGCCAAGAAGCTCCGGGGATCGCCGGGGAGCTGTTTTTT. This translates into CASSQEAPGIAGELFF.